This T cell receptor (beta chain) is from a study of T cells in Graves' hyperthyroidism and ophthalmopathy (dated by TCRdb to the late 2010s). Concerning the study at large: Peripheral blood samples were taken at the time of initial diagnosis, prior to any treatment. To identify TCR V-J signatures that set the groups apart, the researchers used a discovery cohort of 100 patients, made up of under 45 with Graves' ophthalmopathy and some 55 with stable Graves' hyperthyroidism. Whether ophthalmopathy could be predicted prospectively was tested in an independent validation cohort made up of under 20 hyperthyroidism patients plus 17 patients who later progressed to ophthalmopathy. The 100 or so discovery patients were randomly divided into training and test sets at a 7:3 ratio. In about 6 Graves' hyperthyroidism patients, the study also compared T-cell repertoires from thyroid tissue with T-cell repertoires from blood. After blood sampling, hyperthyroidism patients were treated with methimazole at a starting dose of 30 mg daily, and ophthalmopathy patients were treated with high-dose intravenous methylprednisolone. The paper describes TCR Vbeta CDR3 sequencing of more than 120 peripheral blood samples, made up of roughly 40 ophthalmopathy patients, roughly 72 hyperthyroidism patients and about 17 progressor patients.

The CDR3 holds 12 amino acids from the cysteine to the phenylalanine. The sequence is cut down to CDR3 DNA, 36 bases in frame from base 1. CDR1 and CDR2 are read off the germline V gene as KGHDR and SFDVKD. V is shortened by 9 bases, J by 9 bases, and the region joining them spans 14 bases. The TCR beta CDR3 regions were amplified from RNA transcripts. The first round of RT-PCR for the TCR CDR3 was performed with the HTBI primer set and the Qiagen OneStep RT-PCR kit. Libraries were constructed in a second round of multiplex PCR, after which size selection and purification were performed. Paired-end sequencing of the libraries was performed with 100 bp reads on an Illumina HiSeq2000. In the source study's methods: SOAPnuke was used to process the raw data, throwing out any read that contained adapters or uncalled bases, had a mean Phred below 15, or lacked an exact constant-primer or identifier match. High-quality paired reads were merged using COPE v1.2.5, and each unique nucleotide sequence was defined as a clonotype. Clonotypes were aligned to IMGT TRBV, TRBD and TRBJ reference segments using MiTCR v1.1. Analysis was restricted to V-J combinations with a frequency above 0.0001, which covered about 99% of repertoires. The TCS score was defined as the ratio of F50 (clonal expansion) to E x V (chaos), calculated using BLOSUM62-based TCRdist between CDR3 peptides within each V-J. Welch's t-statistics and random forest reduced 514 V-J features to 13, which were used in a naive Bayes classifier (R e1071). The public reads were reanalyzed by TCRdb: fastp trimming at Q25, MiXCR alignment, in-frame beta chains only. When rows share a CDR3 protein, they turn into one entry using the most common DNA and genes. The V and J calls here are based on TCRdb, not the publication. Within this sample are 650,000 to 700,000 distinct CDR3 sequences, with 17% of them counted one time only. The ten largest clones add up to around 15% of the sample.

Graves' hyperthyroidism was defined as stable when no progression to ophthalmopathy occurred over 18 months of follow-up. Hyperthyroidism patients were newly diagnosed, with disease duration under 2 months, and aged 18 to 65 years. Patients with uncontrolled infections, other autoimmune diseases, pregnancy or lactation were excluded. Diagnoses were established on the basis of clinical symptoms, serum thyroxine and TRAb, thyroid ultrasound, and orbital computed tomography. PBMCs were isolated from around 10 ml of fresh peripheral blood by Ficoll-Paque density gradient centrifugation. Total RNA was extracted with Trizol reagent, and quality was checked on an Agilent 2100 Bioanalyzer. Regarding this clonotype: Its antigen is not yet known. No base-level quality is on record; no much larger clone is a single base apart.

Overall results and qualifications from the work: Most expanded thyroid clonotypes (frequency above 0.001) were also found in blood, which suggests that blood repertoires may mirror thyroid immune responses. A model built on a 13 V-J signature distinguished ophthalmopathy from stable hyperthyroidism, reaching 87.88% sensitivity and approximately 81% specificity in cross-validation and 80%/75% in testing. In validation, the model predicted progression to ophthalmopathy a median of approximately 6.6 months before onset, with roughly 70% sensitivity and just under 75% specificity. Sample size was not statistically predetermined, and investigators were not blinded to group allocation.

The rearranged chain carries TRBV24-1 and TRBJ2-1; the D gene is perhaps TRBD2, on 6 matching bases. The sequence was collected from a middle-aged man with Graves' hyperthyroidism. Sequenced: blood. The CDR3 corresponds to CATALAKGEQFF. The DNA sequence is TGTGCCACCGCTCTAGCGAAGGGTGAGCAGTTCTTC.